A single sample is the source of the 24 T cell receptor beta chains below, sequenced in a study of identical twins. TCRdb recomputed calls from the 5' RACE reads with MiXCR, one row per CDR3 protein. The sample includes about 660,000 distinct CDR3 sequences, over 8.5% of them seen just once. The sample was also reused in another study, on yellow fever vaccine responses in identical twins.

The sample was PBMCs. The receptors shown here come from a woman aged 18-29 years in good health.

This chain uses TRBV12-3 or TRBV12-4 with TRBJ2-7; tentative D call: TRBD1 (6 bases). The V gene lost 4 bases and the J gene lost 0 bases, with 22 bases spanning the gap. The CDR3 totals 18 residues. The DNA for the CDR3 is TGTGCCAGCAGTTCCCACCCCGGGGCAGGGGAGAGCTCCTACGAGCAGTACTTC. This translates into CASSSHPGAGESSYEQYF.

The V gene is TRBV5-1, the J gene TRBJ1-2; 7 nucleotides agree with TRBD1. V lost 5 bases, J lost 3 bases, and 7 bases stayed unmatched. The CDR3 sequence is 14 residues long. Germline CDR1 reads SGHRS; CDR2 reads YFSETQ. The CDR3 DNA follows: TGCGCCAGCAGGGAAGGACAGGCCGACTATGGCTACACCTTC. Protein sequence: CASREGQADYGYTF. Looking up the rest from reference TRBV5-1 and TRBJ1-2 gives the full variable domain: KAGVTQTPRYLIKTRGQQVTLSCSPISGHRSVSWYQQTPGQGLQFLFEYFSETQRNKGNFPGRFSGRQFSNSRSEMNVSTLELGDSALYLCASREGQADYGYTFGSGTRLTVV.

This clonotype has a handful of counts. The V call is TRBV10-3, the J call TRBJ1-5; the D is unclear. Looked up from germline, CDR1 is ENHRY and CDR2 is SYGVKD. The CDR3 totals 13 residues. Between the trimmed V and J ends, which lost 6 bases and 6 bases, there was a span of 12 bases. The CDR3 sequence is CAISVQLGQPQHF. CDR3 sequence (DNA): TGTGCCATCAGCGTACAACTCGGTCAGCCCCAGCATTTT.

There are a few counts of this clonotype. This rearrangement joins TRBV6-1 to TRBJ2-2; D possibly uses TRBD1 or TRBD2 (5 bases each). CDR1 and CDR2 from the germline V gene are MNHNS and SASEGT. V dropped 8 bases and J dropped 1 base, with 11 bases sitting between them. The CDR3 is 14 amino acids. In DNA form, the CDR3 reads TGTGCCAGCCTATGGGGGAGGAACACCGGGGAGCTGTTTTTT. Its protein product is CASLWGRNTGELFF.

The chain carries TRBV6-5 and TRBJ1-1, with D uncertain. Germline V CDR1 and CDR2: MNHEY, SVGAGI. Trimming removed 5 bases from V and 6 bases from J, with 7 bases in between. The CDR3 sequence is 11 residues long. The CDR3 reads CASSNDAEAFF. CDR3 bases: TGTGCCAGCAGTAACGACGCTGAAGCTTTCTTT.

This clonotype was recorded many times. The chain carries TRBV12-3 or TRBV12-4 and TRBJ1-2; D unresolved. Trimming shortened V by 3 bases and J by 6 bases, and 11 bases separated the two germline ends. The CDR3 sequence is 13 residues long. The CDR3 loop is CASSFMGIDGYTF. The CDR3 coding sequence is TGTGCCAGCAGTTTCATGGGGATAGATGGCTACACCTTC.

This clonotype appeared many times. The chain has TRBV10-3 and TRBJ1-5, with D unclear. This CDR3 is 14 amino acids long. Germline values: CDR1 ENHRY, CDR2 SYGVKD. Between the trimmed V and J ends, which lost 10 bases and 3 bases, there was a span of 16 bases. CDR3 coding DNA: TGTGCCACTGCTTTCGGAGGGAACAATCAGCCCCAGCATTTT. This encodes CATAFGGNNQPQHF.

This clonotype has at least ten counts. In DNA form, the CDR3 reads TGTGCCAGCTCCAAGACAGGTCAAGAGACCCAGTACTTC. Its translation is CASSKTGQETQYF. This chain uses TRBV12-3 or TRBV12-4 with TRBJ2-5; TRBD1 is a possible D gene (6 bases). The CDR3 runs to 13 residues. Trimming pared 8 bases from V and 2 bases from J, leaving 12 bases between.

Ten or more counts support this clonotype. The V gene is TRBV7-9, the J gene TRBJ2-7; 7 nucleotides line up with TRBD2. The junction had 6 bases not matched to a gene; V was cut back by 6 bases and J by 1 base. The V gene's germline CDR1 is SEHNR and CDR2 FQNEAQ (reference sequence). This CDR3 region has 14 residues. CDR3 sequence (DNA): TGTGCCAGCAGTTCCACGGGGGGTTCCTACGAGCAGTACTTC. This gives the protein CASSSTGGSYEQYF.

This clonotype was picked up a small number of times. The rearrangement links TRBV11-2 to TRBJ2-7; tentative D call: TRBD2 (6 bases). CDR3 length: 15 residues. Trimming took off 3 bases at V and 0 bases at J, with 12 bases between the two ends. CDR1 and CDR2 (germline): SGHAT, FQNNGV. This chain's CDR3 is CASSFGGVGSYEQYF. The CDR3 region has the DNA TGTGCCAGCAGCTTTGGCGGGGTGGGCTCCTACGAGCAGTACTTC.

This clonotype has only a few counts. The V and J genes are TRBV3-1 and TRBJ2-7; D is undetermined. With 3 bases removed from V and 2 bases from J, the gap between germline ends came to 8 bases. The germline V gene encodes CDR1 LGHDT and CDR2 YNNKEL (reference sequence). The CDR3 is 13 amino acids. The CDR3 loop reads CASSHQDTYEQYF. CDR3 nucleotides: TGTGCCAGCAGCCACCAGGATACCTACGAGCAGTACTTC.

The gene calls are TRBV12-3 or TRBV12-4 and TRBJ2-3; unclear D gene. The CDR3 sequence is 16 residues long. Trimming took 6 bases from V and 3 from J, leaving 19 bases between them. The CDR3 region is CASSFSVSGLTDTQYF. The CDR3 nucleotides are TGTGCCAGCAGCTTTTCAGTCAGTGGGCTTACAGATACGCAGTATTTT.

V gene TRBV11-2 combines with J gene TRBJ2-1, with D hard to call. The germline V and J ends were trimmed by 1 base and 4 bases, with 11 bases remaining between them. From germline, CDR1 is SGHAT and CDR2 FQNNGV. This CDR3 contains 15 residues. The CDR3 DNA is TGTGCCAGCAGCTTAGGTCGCCAGATTTACAATGAGCAGTTCTTC. Encoded protein: CASSLGRQIYNEQFF.

The chain is built from TRBV7-9 and TRBJ2-7; 7 bases line up with TRBD1. Germline V CDR1 and CDR2: SEHNR, FQNEAQ (reference sequence). The CDR3 spans 15 residues. The V gene end was trimmed by 4 bases and the J gene end by 5 bases; junction bases not matched to a gene: 11. In nucleotides, the CDR3 is TGTGCCAGCAGCTGGACTGACAGGGTAAGGGACGAGCAGTACTTC. Encoded protein: CASSWTDRVRDEQYF.

The chain employs TRBV10-2 and TRBJ1-1; no reliable D call. The CDR3 extends over 14 amino acids. V was pared by 6 bases and J by 1 base, with 12 bases between. Germline CDR1 reads WSHSY; CDR2 reads SAAADI. In nucleotides, the CDR3 is TGCGCCAGCAGCGAAGGGATAAGGAACACTGAAGCTTTCTTT. It is translated as CASSEGIRNTEAFF.

This chain joins TRBV13 and TRBJ1-4; possibly TRBD1 for D (5 bases). Trimming shortened V by 6 bases and J by 6 bases, and 17 bases separated the two germline ends. CDR1 and CDR2 from the germline V gene are PRHDT and FYEKMQ (reference sequence). The CDR3 runs 15 residues. CDR3 protein: CASRYSGQGDEKLFF. Written as DNA, the CDR3 is TGTGCCAGCAGATACTCAGGACAAGGCGATGAAAAACTGTTTTTT.

This clonotype has at least ten counts. V gene TRBV20-1 combines with J gene TRBJ1-3; D remains ambiguous. Germline V gene sequence: CDR1 DFQATT, CDR2 SNEGSKA (reference sequence). This CDR3 spans 13 amino acids. With 1 base removed from V and 3 bases from J, the gap between germline ends came to 7 bases. The CDR3 region is CSARGLDGNTIYF. The DNA of the CDR3 is TGCAGTGCTAGAGGGTTGGATGGAAACACCATATATTTT.

V is TRBV2 and J is TRBJ1-5, with 7 bases that match TRBD1. CDR1 and CDR2 (germline): SNHLY, FYNNEI. The CDR3 covers 14 residues. With V trimmed by 4 bases and J by 3 bases, 3 bases remained unmatched. The CDR3 bases are TGTGCCAGCAGTGGGGACAGCACCAATCAGCCCCAGCATTTT. Its protein is CASSGDSTNQPQHF.

This clonotype has more than one count but fewer than ten. The genes are TRBV6-5 and TRBJ2-7, with 10 bases that match TRBD2. V lost 0 bases to trimming and J lost 2 bases; unmatched junction nucleotides: 1. Germline V gene data show CDR1 as MNHEY and CDR2 as SVGAGI. The length of the CDR3 is 15 residues. The CDR3 reads CASSYSTSGAYEQYF. Written as DNA, the CDR3 is TGTGCCAGCAGTTACTCCACTAGCGGGGCCTACGAGCAGTACTTC.

This clonotype was observed many times. The rearrangement uses TRBV11-2 and TRBJ2-1, with 7 bases identical to TRBD1. The ends lost 5 bases at V and 8 bases at J; junction bases unmatched: 12. Per the germline V gene, CDR1 is SGHAT and CDR2 is FQNNGV. This CDR3 region has 15 residues. CDR3 region: CASSTGTVLLDEQFF. The CDR3 DNA is TGTGCCAGCAGCACCGGGACAGTTCTACTCGATGAGCAGTTCTTC.

The gene calls are TRBV6-2 or TRBV6-3 and TRBJ2-1; TRBD2 matches at 14 bases. CDR3 length: 18 amino acids. In germline, CDR1 is MNHEY, CDR2 SVGEGT. V lost 2 bases, J lost 4 bases, and 7 bases stayed unmatched. The CDR3 is CASSYLRLAGGPYNEQFF. The CDR3 nucleotides are TGTGCCAGCAGTTACCTTCGACTAGCGGGAGGGCCTTACAATGAGCAGTTCTTC.

The chain has TRBV2 and TRBJ2-5; 7 positions match TRBD2. With 9 bases clipped from V and 1 base from J, the junction kept 5 bases outside the gene matches. This CDR3 is built from 13 residues. Germline V gene lookup returns CDR1 SNHLY and CDR2 FYNNEI. This CDR3 reads CASNREAQETQYF. CDR3 coding DNA: TGTGCCAGTAATCGGGAGGCCCAAGAGACCCAGTACTTC.

The table lists this clonotype with many counts. The V and J genes are TRBV11-2 and TRBJ2-1; D might be TRBD1 (5 bases). Trimming shortened V by 1 base and J by 12 bases, and 13 bases separated the two germline ends. In germline, CDR1 is SGHAT, CDR2 FQNNGV. The CDR3 has 13 residues. CDR3 protein: CASSLALGQGQFF. The CDR3 DNA reads TGTGCCAGCAGCTTAGCGTTGGGGCAGGGGCAGTTCTTC.

The CDR3 nucleotides are TGTGCCAGCAGTTACAGGAAGACCTACGAGCAGTACTTC. Translated, it gives CASSYRKTYEQYF. The chain is built from TRBV6-5 and TRBJ2-7; D gene ambiguous. The CDR3 is 13 amino acids. The V gene's germline CDR1 is MNHEY and CDR2 SVGAGI. V was cut by 2 bases and J by 2 bases, with 7 bases left in between.